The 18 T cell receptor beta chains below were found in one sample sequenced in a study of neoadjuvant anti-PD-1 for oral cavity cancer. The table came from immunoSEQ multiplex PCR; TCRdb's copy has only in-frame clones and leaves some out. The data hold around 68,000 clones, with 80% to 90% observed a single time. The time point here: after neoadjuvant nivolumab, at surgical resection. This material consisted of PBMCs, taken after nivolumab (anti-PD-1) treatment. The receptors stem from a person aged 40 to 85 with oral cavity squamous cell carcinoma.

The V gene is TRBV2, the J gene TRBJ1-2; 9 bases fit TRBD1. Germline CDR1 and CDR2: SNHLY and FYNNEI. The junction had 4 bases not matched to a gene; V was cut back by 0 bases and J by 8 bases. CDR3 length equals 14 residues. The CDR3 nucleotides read TGTGCCAGCAGTGAAGCTGGGACAGGGTTAGGCTACACCTTC. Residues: CASSEAGTGLGYTF.

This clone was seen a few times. CDR3 loop: CAWSAGPALSGNTIYF. CDR3 sequence (DNA): TGTGCCTGGAGTGCGGGACCGGCCCTGTCTGGAAACACCATATATTTT. The V call is TRBV30, the J call TRBJ1-3, with D perhaps matching TRBD1 (5 bases). The CDR3 runs to 16 residues. Germline V CDR1 and CDR2: GTSNPN, SVGIG (reference sequence). V was cut by 1 base and J by 1 base, with 14 bases left in between.

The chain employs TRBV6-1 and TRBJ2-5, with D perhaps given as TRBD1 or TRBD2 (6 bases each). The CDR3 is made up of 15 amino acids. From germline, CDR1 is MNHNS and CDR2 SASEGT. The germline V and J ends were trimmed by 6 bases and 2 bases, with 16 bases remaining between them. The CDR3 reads CASRVRRGFQETQYF. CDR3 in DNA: TGTGCCAGCAGAGTACGGAGGGGGTTTCAAGAGACCCAGTACTTC.

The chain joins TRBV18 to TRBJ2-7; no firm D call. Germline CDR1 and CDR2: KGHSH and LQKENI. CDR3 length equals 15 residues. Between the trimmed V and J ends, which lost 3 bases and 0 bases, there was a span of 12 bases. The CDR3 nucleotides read TGTGCCAGCTCACCGGCAGGTTGGGTCTCCTACGAGCAGTACTTC. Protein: CASSPAGWVSYEQYF. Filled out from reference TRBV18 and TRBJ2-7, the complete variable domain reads NAGVMQNPRHLVRRRGQEARLRCSPMKGHSHVYWYRQLPEEGLKFMVYLQKENIIDESGMPKERFSAEFPKEGPSILRIQQVVRGDSAAYFCASSPAGWVSYEQYFGPGTRLTVT.

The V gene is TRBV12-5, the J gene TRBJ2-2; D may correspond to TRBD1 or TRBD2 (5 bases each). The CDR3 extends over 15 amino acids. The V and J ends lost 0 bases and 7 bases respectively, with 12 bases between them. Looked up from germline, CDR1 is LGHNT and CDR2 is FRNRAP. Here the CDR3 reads CASGLVVGTDGELFF. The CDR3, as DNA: TGTGCTAGTGGTTTGGTCGTCGGGACGGACGGGGAGCTGTTTTTT.

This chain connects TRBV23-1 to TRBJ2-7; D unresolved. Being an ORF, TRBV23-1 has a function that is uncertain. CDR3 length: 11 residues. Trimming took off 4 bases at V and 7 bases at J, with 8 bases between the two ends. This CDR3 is CASSPMGEQYF. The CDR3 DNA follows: TGCGCCAGCAGTCCGATGGGGGAGCAGTACTTC.

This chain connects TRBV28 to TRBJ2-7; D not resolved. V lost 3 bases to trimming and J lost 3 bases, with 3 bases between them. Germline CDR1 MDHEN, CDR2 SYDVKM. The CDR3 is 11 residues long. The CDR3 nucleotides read TGTGCCAGCAGTTTGGGCTACGAGCAGTACTTC. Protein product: CASSLGYEQYF.

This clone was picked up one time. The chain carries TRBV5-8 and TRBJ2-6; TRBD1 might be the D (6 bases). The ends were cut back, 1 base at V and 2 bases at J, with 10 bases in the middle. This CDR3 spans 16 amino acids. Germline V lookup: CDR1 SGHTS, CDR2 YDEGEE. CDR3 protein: CASSLWGPAGANVLTF. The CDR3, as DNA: TGTGCCAGCAGCTTGTGGGGGCCCGCTGGGGCCAACGTCCTGACTTTC.

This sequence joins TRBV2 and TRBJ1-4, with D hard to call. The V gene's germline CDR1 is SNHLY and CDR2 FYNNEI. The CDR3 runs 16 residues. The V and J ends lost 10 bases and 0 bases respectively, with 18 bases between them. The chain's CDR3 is CATPDEADATNEKLFF. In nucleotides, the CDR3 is TGTGCCACCCCCGATGAGGCAGATGCAACTAATGAAAAACTGTTTTTT.

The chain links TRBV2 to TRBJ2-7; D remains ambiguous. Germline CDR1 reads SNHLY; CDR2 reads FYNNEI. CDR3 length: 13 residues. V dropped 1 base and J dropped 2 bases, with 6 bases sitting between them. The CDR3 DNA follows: TGTGCCAGCAGTGAAGGACTCCCCTACGAGCAGTACTTC. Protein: CASSEGLPYEQYF.

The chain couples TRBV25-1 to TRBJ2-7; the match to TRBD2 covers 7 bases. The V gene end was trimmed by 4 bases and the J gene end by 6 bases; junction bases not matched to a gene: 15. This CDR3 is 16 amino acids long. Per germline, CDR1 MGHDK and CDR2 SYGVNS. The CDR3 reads CASSGSTGLSSVEQYF. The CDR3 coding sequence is TGTGCCAGCAGTGGATCGACGGGACTATCAAGTGTCGAGCAGTACTTC.

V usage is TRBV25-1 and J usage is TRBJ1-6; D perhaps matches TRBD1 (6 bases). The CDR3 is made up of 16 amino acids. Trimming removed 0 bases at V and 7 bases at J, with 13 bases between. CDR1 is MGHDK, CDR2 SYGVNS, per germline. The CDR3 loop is CASSEYRGGPNSPLHF. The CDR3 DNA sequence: TGTGCCAGCAGTGAATATAGGGGGGGGCCCAATTCACCCCTCCACTTT.

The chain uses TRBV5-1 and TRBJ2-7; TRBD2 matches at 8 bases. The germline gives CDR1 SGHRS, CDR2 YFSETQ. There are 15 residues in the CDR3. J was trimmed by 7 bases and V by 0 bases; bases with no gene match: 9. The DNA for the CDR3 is TGCGCCAGCAGCTTGGGCGGGAGGCGGTCGTCTGAGCAGTACTTC. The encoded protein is CASSLGGRRSSEQYF.

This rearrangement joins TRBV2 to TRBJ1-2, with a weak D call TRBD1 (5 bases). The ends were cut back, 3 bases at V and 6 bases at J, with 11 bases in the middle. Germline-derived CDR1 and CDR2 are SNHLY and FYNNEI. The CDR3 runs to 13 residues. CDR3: CASSEGRADGYTF. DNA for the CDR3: TGTGCCAGCAGTGAGGGCAGGGCGGATGGCTACACCTTC. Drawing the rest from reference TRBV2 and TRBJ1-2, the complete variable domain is EPEVTQTPSHQVTQMGQEVILRCVPISNHLYFYWYRQILGQKVEFLVSFYNNEISEKSEIFDDQFSVERPDGSNFTLKIRSTKLEDSAMYFCASSEGRADGYTFGSGTRLTVV.

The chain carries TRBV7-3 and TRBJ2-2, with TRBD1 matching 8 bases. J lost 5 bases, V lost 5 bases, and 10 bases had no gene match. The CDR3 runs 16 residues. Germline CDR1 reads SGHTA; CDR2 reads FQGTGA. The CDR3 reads CASSLRTGRGTGELFF. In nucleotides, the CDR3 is TGTGCCAGCAGCCTTCGGACAGGGCGAGGTACCGGGGAGCTGTTTTTT.

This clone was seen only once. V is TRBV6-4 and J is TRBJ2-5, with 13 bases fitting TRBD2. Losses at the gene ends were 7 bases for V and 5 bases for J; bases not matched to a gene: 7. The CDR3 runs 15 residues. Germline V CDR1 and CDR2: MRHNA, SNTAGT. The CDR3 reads CASKMTSGGSETQYF. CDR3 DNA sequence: TGTGCCAGCAAGATGACTAGCGGGGGGTCGGAGACCCAGTACTTC.

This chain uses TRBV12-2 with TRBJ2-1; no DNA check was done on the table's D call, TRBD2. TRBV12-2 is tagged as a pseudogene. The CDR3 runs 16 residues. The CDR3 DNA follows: TGTGCAAGTCGCTTGCGGGGCGGGAGCACATATAATGAGCAGTTCTTC. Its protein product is CASRLRGGSTYNEQFF.

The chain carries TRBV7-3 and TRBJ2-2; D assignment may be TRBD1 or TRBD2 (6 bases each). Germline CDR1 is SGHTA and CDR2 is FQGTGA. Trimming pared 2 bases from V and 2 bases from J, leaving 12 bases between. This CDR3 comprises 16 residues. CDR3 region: CASSLAGGTNTGELFF. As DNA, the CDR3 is TGTGCCAGCAGCTTAGCTGGCGGGACAAACACCGGGGAGCTGTTTTTT. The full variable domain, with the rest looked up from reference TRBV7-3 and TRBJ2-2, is GAGVSQTPSNKVTEKGKYVELRCDPISGHTALYWYRQSLGQGPEFLIYFQGTGAADDSGLPNDRFFAVRPEGSVSTLKIQRTERGDSAVYLCASSLAGGTNTGELFFGEGSRLTVL.